This TCR beta chain was sequenced during a study of vaccination effects on CD4 cells after COVID-19 (dated by TCRdb to between 2022 and 2023). A note on the overall study: In the ViraFEST assay, PBMC were stimulated with viral peptide pools, and antigen-specific CD4+ T cell clonotypes were then identified by expansion using TCR sequencing. Post-vaccine samples across the study were collected a median of 72 days after the second dose, with a range of 14 to 241. About 2.2 million PBMC per well were cultured in IMDM with roughly 5% human AB serum, around 9.1 IU/ml IL-2 and gentamicin, plus 10 ug/ml peptides. In both COVID-19 convalescent patients and infection-naive vaccine recipients, the study compared SARS-CoV-2 spike-specific CD4+ TCR repertoires from before mRNA vaccination with those from after it. The full study included around ten COVID-19 convalescent patients and a handful of SARS-CoV-2-naive healthy vaccine recipients. Cultures from other donors in the study were sequenced using the Oncomine TCR Beta short-read assay on an Illumina iSeq 100.

A remark on this clone: What antigen it recognizes has not been identified. No base quality values were provided; no much bigger clone lies one nucleotide off.

CDR3 length: 14 amino acids, cysteine to phenylalanine. Only the CDR3 DNA is retained, 42 bases long and in frame from the first base. V is trimmed back by 6 bases and J by 8 bases, and the junction contains 12 bases that no gene match accounts for. From a lookup of the germline V gene (reference sequence), CDR1 and CDR2 are SEHNR and FQNEAQ. Here is what the overall study found, with its caveats: At late post-vaccination timepoints, both infection-induced and vaccine-induced clones showed marked clonal contraction, consistent with waning T cell responses. The study was limited by a small number of convalescent patients and lacked early post-infection timepoints. In healthy vaccine recipients, vaccine-induced clones were almost all SARS-CoV-2 mono-reactive, with only 1 of 255 cross-reactive with common cold coronaviruses.

After less than eleven days of culture, CD4+ T cells were isolated with the EasySep CD4+ T cell isolation kit. Participants received two doses of either the BNT162b2 or the mRNA-1273 mRNA SARS-CoV-2 vaccine. Negative nucleocapsid antibody results before and after vaccination confirmed that the healthy vaccine recipients had no prior SARS-CoV-2 infection. On days 3 and 7, half of the culture medium was replaced with fresh IL-2-containing medium. Unless noted otherwise, every peptide stimulation condition was cultured in triplicate wells. PBMC were separated from whole blood using Ficoll-Paque Plus gradient centrifugation and were then either cryopreserved at -140C or used fresh. The QIAamp micro DNA kit was used to extract genomic DNA from the cultured CD4+ T cells. The library came from the immunoSEQ multiplex PCR assay. DNA from the CD4+ T cells that had been cultured and isolated underwent TCR beta CDR3 sequencing. Per the authors' processing: The analysis removed non-productive TCR sequences, trimmed reads to the CDR3 region, and retained only CDR3s that were 7 or more amino acids long. Antigen-specific clonotypes were identified with the MANAFEST web app by comparing expansion in peptide wells against reference cultures. To be called positive, a clone needed expansion at FDR<0.05 compared with the reference and with all other wells, an odds ratio greater than 5, and a frequency greater than 0.1% in two replicate wells. A clonotype was called cross-reactive if it was significantly expanded both in SARS-CoV-2 spike wells and in at least one common cold coronavirus spike condition. CDR3 similarity was assessed by Levenshtein distance with the stringdist R package, and unrooted trees were built with ape in R 3.6.1. TCRdb stores this immuneACCESS table with in-frame sequences only. Part of the clones is absent; in the studies checked, under half of the shortfall reflects unresolved V genes, and no reason is known for the rest. V, J and clone size reflect that table, while D and trimming were determined from the DNA. The sample table contains 50,000 to 60,000 clones; only one count was recorded for approximately 72% of them. The ten largest account for 3.5% to 5% of the sample.

The TCR comes from a human donor who received a COVID-19 vaccine. Here the chain combines TRBV7-9 and TRBJ1-1, with TRBD1 matching 7 junction bases. Source: CD4+ T cells from PBMCs cultured without peptide, taken after COVID-19 vaccination. The nucleotide sequence is TGTGCCAGCAGGGCAACAGGGGCCGGGCTAGAAGCTTTCTTT. This codes for CASRATGAGLEAFF.